These T cell receptor beta chains were read from a single sample in a study of blood T cell repertoires in COVID-19. Sequencing was performed with immunoSEQ multiplex PCR; in TCRdb, only in-frame clones are kept and a portion is missing. The data show about 240,000 clones, roughly 80% seen once. The specimen sequenced was peripheral blood. The origin of the receptors is a woman younger than 30 with acute or convalescent COVID-19. Both conserved end residues are part of each CDR3. A D gene is named only where the DNA matches it firmly. Size tells how often a clone was seen (once, few, many) or the class of an expanded clone, and some rows leave it out.

>TRBV27|13|-|TRBJ1-4|-
CASSLWAEGELFF
TGTGCCAGCAGTTTATGGGCCGAGGGGGAACTGTTTTTT
>TRBV7-2|12|-|TRBJ2-7|-
CASSLQTYEQYF
TGTGCCAGCAGCTTACAGACCTACGAGCAGTACTTC
>TRBV7-8|18|-|TRBJ2-5|-
CASSLGTRTGRAGETQYF
TGTGCCAGCAGCTTGGGAACCAGGACAGGGAGGGCAGGAGAGACCCAGTACTTC
>TRBV5-8|17|once|TRBJ1-6|TRBD1
CASSLGQGSSYNSPLHF
TGTGCCAGCAGCTTGGGACAGGGAAGCTCCTATAATTCACCCCTCCACTTT
>TRBV24-1|14|once|TRBJ2-3|TRBD2
CATSDSGLADTQYF
TGTGCCACCAGTGATTCCGGACTAGCGGATACGCAGTATTTT
>TRBV29-1|12|-|TRBJ2-5|-
CSVARGSETQYF
TGCAGCGTCGCTAGGGGGTCAGAGACCCAGTACTTC
>TRBV19|17|-|TRBJ2-6|-
CASSRQAQNSGANVLTF
TGTGCCAGTAGTAGACAGGCACAGAACTCTGGGGCCAACGTCCTGACTTTC
>TRBV9|14|-|TRBJ2-3|-
CASSGTGGPDTQYF
TGTGCCAGCAGCGGGACTGGTGGGCCAGATACGCAGTATTTT
>TRBV12-3/TRBV12-4|13|-|TRBJ2-3|-
CASLPGGTDTQYF
TGTGCCAGCCTCCCTGGGGGGACAGATACGCAGTATTTT
>TRBV18|14|-|TRBJ1-5|-
CASSQLIDAEPQHF
TGTGCCAGCTCGCAATTAATAGACGCGGAGCCCCAGCATTTT
>TRBV15|15|-|TRBJ1-6|TRBD1
CATSSQGQVASPLHF
TGTGCCACCAGCAGCCAAGGACAGGTCGCTTCTCCCCTCCACTTT
>TRBV20-1|11|-|TRBJ1-1|-
CSANRQVEAFF
TGCAGTGCTAATAGACAGGTTGAAGCTTTCTTT
>TRBV30|13|few|TRBJ1-2|-
CAWSVGGARGYTF
TGTGCCTGGAGTGTAGGGGGGGCGCGGGGCTACACCTTC
>TRBV5-5|17|-|TRBJ2-3|TRBD2
CASSQAVGGRAQYTQYF
TGTGCCAGCAGCCAAGCGGTGGGCGGGAGGGCCCAATATACGCAGTATTTT
>TRBV30|15|-|TRBJ1-1|TRBD1
CAWSPLDRVDTEAFF
TGTGCCTGGAGTCCCCTGGACAGGGTGGACACTGAAGCTTTCTTT
>TRBV24-1|18|-|TRBJ2-7|-
CATSDPAWRDVRDYEQYF
TGTGCCACCAGTGATCCCGCCTGGCGGGACGTCCGGGACTACGAGCAGTACTTC
>TRBV30|13|-|TRBJ1-1|-
CAWSATPGTEAFF
TGTGCCTGGAGTGCTACGCCCGGCACTGAAGCTTTCTTT
>TRBV25-1|17|once|TRBJ2-7|-
CASSERGSLQVGLGQYF
TGTGCCAGCAGTGAACGGGGTAGTTTACAGGTGGGACTTGGGCAGTACTTC
>TRBV7-3|13|once|TRBJ2-7|-
CASSQDRNYEQYF
TGTGCCAGCAGCCAAGACAGGAACTACGAGCAGTACTTC
>TRBV11-2|16|-|TRBJ2-5|TRBD2
CASSLGGLAREETQYF
TGTGCCAGCAGCCTGGGAGGACTAGCGCGAGAAGAGACCCAGTACTTC
>TRBV7-4|22|-|TRBJ2-1|TRBD2
CASSLFCSGGTSGRTPYNEQFF
TGTGCCAGCAGCTTATTTTGTTCGGGGGGGACTAGCGGGAGAACACCCTACAATGAGCAGTTCTTC
>TRBV7-9|15|-|TRBJ2-7|TRBD1
CASGGTGIISYEQYF
TGTGCCAGCGGGGGGACAGGGATCATATCCTACGAGCAGTACTTC
>TRBV2|14|-|TRBJ1-1|TRBD1
CASSGQGLNTEAFF
TGTGCCAGCAGTGGACAGGGACTGAACACTGAAGCTTTCTTT
>TRBV5-4|15|-|TRBJ1-1|-
CASSSHPGMSTEAFF
TGTGCCAGCAGCTCCCATCCCGGGATGAGCACTGAAGCTTTCTTT
>TRBV19|17|-|TRBJ1-2|TRBD1
CASREEEFRGQWYGYTF
TGTGCCAGTCGGGAGGAGGAGTTCAGGGGGCAGTGGTATGGCTACACCTTC
>TRBV11-1|14|-|TRBJ2-7|TRBD1
CASSSGTGSYEQYF
TGTGCCAGCAGCTCTGGGACAGGCTCCTACGAGCAGTACTTC
>TRBV6-5|15|-|TRBJ1-4|-
CASSPLSNIVGKLFF
TGTGCCAGCAGTCCTCTATCCAATATAGTCGGAAAACTGTTTTTT
>TRBV7-2|16|-|TRBJ1-6|TRBD1
CASSLVVNAGGYDLHF
TGTGCCAGCAGCTTAGTCGTCAATGCAGGGGGCTACGACCTCCACTTT
>TRBV29-1|15|-|TRBJ2-2|TRBD1
CSVATGGWYTGELFF
TGCAGCGTTGCAACAGGGGGCTGGTACACCGGGGAGCTGTTTTTT
>TRBV10-1|13|-|TRBJ1-2|-
CASSEGSNYGYTF
TGCGCCAGCAGTGAGGGCAGTAACTATGGCTACACCTTC
>TRBV19|16|-|TRBJ1-1|-
CASSAPWGTKTTEAFF
TGTGCCAGTAGTGCTCCCTGGGGGACAAAAACAACTGAAGCTTTCTTT
>TRBV5-4|12|-|TRBJ2-7|-
CASSDRSYEQYF
TGTGCCAGCTCCGACAGGTCCTACGAGCAGTACTTC
>TRBV19|12|-|TRBJ2-3|-
CASSAEYDTQYF
TGTGCCAGTAGTGCGGAGTACGATACGCAGTATTTT
>TRBV2|17|-|TRBJ2-3|TRBD2
CASSVEIGRELTDTQYF
TGTGCCAGCAGTGTGGAAATTGGGCGGGAGCTGACAGATACGCAGTATTTT
>TRBV5-4|15|few|TRBJ2-2|-
CASSLADRSSGELFF
TGTGCCAGCAGCTTGGCGGACAGAAGCTCCGGGGAGCTGTTTTTT
>TRBV5-1|16|-|TRBJ2-7|TRBD2
CASSEASGRVTYEQYF
TGCGCCAGCAGCGAGGCTAGCGGGAGGGTAACCTACGAGCAGTACTTC
>TRBV11-3|16|-|TRBJ2-2|TRBD2
CASSLGEGTNTGELFF
TGTGCCAGCAGCTTAGGGGAGGGAACGAACACCGGGGAGCTGTTTTTT
>TRBV6-5|13|few|TRBJ1-6|-
CASSYSLGSPLHF
TGTGCCAGCAGTTACTCGCTAGGGAGTCCCCTCCACTTT
>TRBV21-1|17|once|TRBJ2-1|-
CASSTQSVTGAYNEQFF
TGTGCCAGCAGCACACAATCCGTAACGGGAGCTTACAATGAGCAGTTCTTC
>TRBV29-1|15|-|TRBJ2-1|TRBD1
CSVVGFGTGNNEQFF
TGCAGCGTTGTGGGGTTCGGGACAGGGAACAATGAGCAGTTCTTC
>TRBV6-5|14|-|TRBJ1-2|TRBD1
CASIDIRGPYGYTF
TGTGCCAGCATCGATATCAGGGGGCCCTATGGCTACACCTTC
>TRBV6-2/TRBV6-3|16|-|TRBJ2-7|-
CASSTPYSVAAYEQYF
TGTGCCAGCAGTACCCCCTATAGCGTTGCCGCCTACGAGCAGTACTTC
>TRBV28|16|-|TRBJ1-5|TRBD1
CASSSNLGQGNQPQHF
TGTGCCAGCAGTTCCAACCTAGGACAGGGAAATCAGCCCCAGCATTTT